This is a list of T cell receptor beta chains from one sample in a study of blood T cells in healthy people across ages. Each CDR3 protein gets one entry after TCRdb re-called the 5' RACE reads with MiXCR. The repertoire consists of 1 million or so distinct CDR3 sequences, with more than 35% occurring once and the leading ten covering around 18%. The specimen was blood. The receptors shown here come from a woman aged 55-69 years in good health. The CDR3 runs from the conserved cysteine through the conserved F or W. Each record gives: V gene, clone size, CDR3 length, D gene, J gene, CDR3 DNA, CDR3 protein. The D gene is left open where the match is weak. The listing skips clone size in some rows; elsewhere it reads once, few, many or a size class.

>TRBV10-3|-|13|TRBD1|TRBJ1-2
TGTGCCATCGGACAGGGAGGGGGCTATGGCTACACCTTC
CAIGQGGGYGYTF
>TRBV5-5|-|15|TRBD1|TRBJ2-7
TGTGCCAGCAGTTCCGCGGACAGGGGGCACTACGAGCAGTACTTC
CASSSADRGHYEQYF
>TRBV27|-|15|TRBD1|TRBJ2-7
TGTGCCAGCAGGACACAGGGGAGAGGGACCTACGAGCAGTACTTC
CASRTQGRGTYEQYF
>TRBV20-1|once|12|-|TRBJ1-5
TGCAGTGCCGAGAGAGTCGATCAGCCCCAGCATTTT
CSAERVDQPQHF
>TRBV30|-|13|-|TRBJ1-2
TGTGCCTGCCCGACAGAGTTTAACTATGGCTACACCTTC
CACPTEFNYGYTF
>TRBV6-5|-|18|TRBD1|TRBJ1-4
TGTGCCTGCAGTTACTCCGGGACAGGACTTGGGACTAATGAAAAACTGTTTTTT
CACSYSGTGLGTNEKLFF
>TRBV7-8|-|15|TRBD1|TRBJ1-2
TGTGCCAGCAGCTTAGCTGGACAGGGCTTAGGTGGCTACACCTTC
CASSLAGQGLGGYTF
>TRBV7-9|-|12|-|TRBJ1-1
TGTGCCAGCGACGTCGGGGACACTGAAGCTTTCTTT
CASDVGDTEAFF
>TRBV29-1|once|11|-|TRBJ2-7
TGCAGCGTTGAAGATCAGGGCATGCAGTACTTC
CSVEDQGMQYF
>TRBV29-1|-|13|-|TRBJ1-2
TGCAGCGTTCTGGGAGTTCCTAACTATGGCTACACCTTC
CSVLGVPNYGYTF
>TRBV6-5|-|14|TRBD1|TRBJ1-2
TGTGCCAGCAGTTACGTGACAGGGATAGATGGCTACACCTTC
CASSYVTGIDGYTF
>TRBV20-1|-|13|-|TRBJ2-4
TGCAGTGCCCCCCCAAACAGGGAAAACATTCAGTACTTC
CSAPPNRENIQYF
>TRBV20-1|-|14|-|TRBJ2-7
TGCAGTGCTAGTGGCCCCTATAGCTCCTACGAGCAGTACTTC
CSASGPYSSYEQYF
>TRBV11-2|-|15|-|TRBJ2-3
TGTGCCAGCAGCTTTCCTGGGCCGGGGGTTGGTACGCAGTATTTT
CASSFPGPGVGTQYF
>TRBV7-9|many|15|TRBD1|TRBJ2-5
TGTGCCAGCAGTTCAGGGGGCAGTGGGTGGGAGACCCAGTACTTC
CASSSGGSGWETQYF
>TRBV6-4|few|16|TRBD2|TRBJ2-1
TGTGCCAGCAGTTGGACTAGCGGGAGTGCCGACAATGAGCAGTTCTTC
CASSWTSGSADNEQFF
>TRBV3-1|-|15|-|TRBJ2-1
TGTGCCAGCAGCCCCGTCGGGGCGAGGGGCAATGAGCAGTTCTTC
CASSPVGARGNEQFF